This TCR beta chain derives from a study of cytomegalovirus exposure and HLA in healthy donors. About the study: A previous analysis identified approximately 120 million unique TCR beta sequences derived from roughly 190 million T cells. General observations from the study: Previous analysis showed most TCR beta V segments were productive about 90% or about 30% of the time. Trimming of TCR beta V- and J-genes showed a link, identified in a later analysis, to a missense DCLRE1C variant. Whilst most TCR sequences proved rare, a subset of public TCRs occurred across many donors.

This PCR relied on a set of 60 Vbeta primers and 13 Jbeta primers. Profiled with immunoSEQ multiplex PCR; TCRdb holds only in-frame clones, not every one. The sample lists tens of thousands of clones, around 81% occurring once. Concerning this clone itself: Its specificity is unknown.

The CDR3 has 15 residues. Germline-derived CDR1 and CDR2 are SGDLS and YYNGEE. The V gene end was trimmed by 8 bases and the J gene end by 4 bases; junction bases not matched to a gene: 15. The chain couples TRBV9 to TRBJ2-7; 7 bases map to TRBD2. The sequence came from a male donor in good health and CMV-seropositive. The sample was PBMCs. Here the CDR3 reads CASAAGGSAGYEQYF. The CDR3 nucleotides read TGTGCCAGTGCAGCCGGGGGGTCGGCGGGTTACGAGCAGTACTTC.